This entry is about one T cell receptor beta chain. CDR1 and CDR2 (germline): SGHNT, YENEEA. Trimming took 1 base from V and 7 from J, leaving 20 bases between them. This CDR3 is built from 17 residues. This specimen comes from a study of T cells in Graves' hyperthyroidism and ophthalmopathy. Reasons for excluding patients were uncontrolled infection, other autoimmune disease, pregnancy or lactation. The blood sample dates from first hyperthyroidism diagnosis, preceding any ophthalmopathy symptoms. From more than 8 ml of fresh peripheral blood, PBMCs were isolated. Amplification of TCR beta CDR3 regions used RNA as the template. HTBI primers were employed in a first-round RT-PCR of the TCR CDR3. Each CDR3 protein is one row after TCRdb ran MiXCR on the multiplex PCR reads. This sample has roughly 580,000 distinct CDR3 sequences; approximately 15% occur once, and the top ten carry about 5.8%.

The source is a woman younger than 45 with Graves' hyperthyroidism that later progressed to Graves' ophthalmopathy. V is TRBV11-3 and J is TRBJ2-1; a weak D match, TRBD1 (7 bases). The sequencing sample was made of blood. DNA of the CDR3: TGTGCCAGCAGCTTAGGACAGGGACCGGGAGTAAGGAATGAGCAGTTCTTC. Protein sequence: CASSLGQGPGVRNEQFF.